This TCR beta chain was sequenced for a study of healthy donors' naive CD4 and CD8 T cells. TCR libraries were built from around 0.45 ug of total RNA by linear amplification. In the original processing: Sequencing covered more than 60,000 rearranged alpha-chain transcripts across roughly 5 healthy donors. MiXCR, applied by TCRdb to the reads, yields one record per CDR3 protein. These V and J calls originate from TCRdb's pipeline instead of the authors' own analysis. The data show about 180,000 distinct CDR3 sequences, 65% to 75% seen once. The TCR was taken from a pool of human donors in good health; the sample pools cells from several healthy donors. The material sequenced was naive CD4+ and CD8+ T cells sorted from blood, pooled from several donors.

The CDR3 DNA sequence: TGCGCCAGCAGCCGGGACAGGATTAATGAAAAACTGTTTTTT. Encoded protein: CASSRDRINEKLFF. This chain connects TRBV5-1 to TRBJ1-4; 8 bases agree with TRBD1. The CDR3 is 14 residues long. In germline, CDR1 is SGHRS, CDR2 YFSETQ. Germline trimming cut 4 bases from V and 4 bases from J; bases unmatched to any gene: 3.